This passage covers 28 T cell receptor beta chains from one sample sequenced in a study of shared clonotypes between healthy human individuals (dated by TCRdb to the early 2020s). The library was made by the immunoSEQ multiplex PCR assay. Imported from immuneACCESS, the table was reduced by TCRdb to in-frame sequences with V and J called. These copies leave out some clones; in studies compared against another copy, an unresolved V gene accounts for under half, and the cause of the remainder is not known. For this sample there are fewer than 600,000 clones; around 78% appear just once. The biggest ten clones account for about 12% of the sample. Material for sequencing was PBMCs. The receptors originated from a woman aged 40 to 49 in good health. Some clones in this sample may be carry-over from other donors' samples.

The J gene is TRBJ2-3, the V gene TRBV28; D may be TRBD2 (6 bases). The germline gives CDR1 MDHEN, CDR2 SYDVKM. Trimming shortened V by 3 bases and J by 12 bases, and 13 bases separated the two germline ends. The CDR3 has 12 residues. In DNA form, the CDR3 reads TGTGCCAGCAGTTTCGCGTCTAGCGTTCAGTATTTT. This codes for CASSFASSVQYF.

The rearrangement uses TRBV5-6 and TRBJ2-7, with TRBD1 identical over 9 bases. Losses at the gene ends were 4 bases for V and 5 bases for J; bases not matched to a gene: 7. Per the germline V gene, CDR1 is SGHDT and CDR2 is YYEEEE. The length of the CDR3 is 14 residues. The CDR3 is CASSGDREINEQYF. CDR3 coding DNA: TGTGCCAGCAGCGGGGACAGGGAGATTAACGAGCAGTACTTC.

This clone occurred many times. The chain links TRBV19 to TRBJ1-1, with D possibly being TRBD1 (5 bases). CDR1 is LNHDA, CDR2 SQIVND, per germline (reference sequence). The CDR3 sequence is 14 residues long. The V and J ends lost 8 bases and 2 bases respectively, with 15 bases between them. The CDR3 sequence: CASRGGATNTEAFF. CDR3 DNA: TGTGCCAGTCGAGGCGGGGCTACTAACACTGAAGCTTTCTTT.

The DNA for the CDR3 is TGCGCCAGCAGACAAGGACTAGCGGGAGACCTCGAGACCCAGTACTTC. Translation: CASRQGLAGDLETQYF. This chain links TRBV5-1 with TRBJ2-5; 13 nucleotides match TRBD2. Germline CDR1 reads SGHRS; CDR2 reads YFSETQ. Unmatched junction bases numbered 9, after V lost 5 bases and J lost 5 bases. The CDR3 consists of 16 residues.

This clone showed up just once. V and J are TRBV18 and TRBJ2-3, with 7 bases identical to TRBD2. Losses at the gene ends were 3 bases for V and 3 bases for J; bases not matched to a gene: 15. Germline assignment: CDR1 KGHSH and CDR2 LQKENI. The CDR3 sequence is 18 residues long. CDR3 protein: CASSPTTILTRETDTQYF. CDR3 nucleotides: TGTGCCAGCTCACCTACGACAATCCTAACGCGGGAGACAGATACGCAGTATTTT.

This sequence joins TRBV30 and TRBJ1-2, with D perhaps TRBD1 (5 bases). This CDR3 is 11 amino acids long. CDR1 GTSNPN and CDR2 SVGIG come from the germline V gene (reference sequence). Trimming stripped 8 bases from V and 4 bases from J, with 11 bases between. The CDR3 here is CAGGLRYGYTF. DNA of the CDR3: TGTGCCGGGGGTTTACGCTATGGCTACACCTTC.

V gene TRBV4-1 combines with J gene TRBJ2-7; D uncertain. This CDR3 has 14 amino acids. Trimming stripped 1 base from V and 0 bases from J, with 7 bases between. Per the germline V gene, CDR1 is MGHRA and CDR2 is YSYEKL. This chain's CDR3 is CASSQGWTSYEQYF. The CDR3 nucleotides read TGCGCCAGCAGCCAAGGGTGGACCTCCTACGAGCAGTACTTC.

In the case of this clone: This sample includes further DNA sequences coding for the same CDR3. The chain combines TRBV5-1 with TRBJ2-7, with D perhaps assigned TRBD1 or TRBD2 (6 bases each). CDR1 and CDR2 (germline): SGHRS, YFSETQ. The CDR3 runs to 14 residues. The germline V and J ends were trimmed by 1 base and 4 bases, with 12 bases remaining between them. Written as DNA, the CDR3 is TGCGCCAGCAGCTTGTCTGGAGGGGGGTACGAGCAGTACTTC. It yields the protein CASSLSGGGYEQYF.

This clone showed up many times. The chain links TRBV6-4 to TRBJ1-6; D remains unclear. CDR1 MRHNA and CDR2 SNTAGT come from the germline V gene. V lost 2 bases to trimming and J lost 5 bases, with 4 bases between them. The CDR3 consists of 13 residues. For the CDR3, the DNA is TGTGCCAGCAGTGACAGGGATAATTCACCCCTCCACTTT. Its protein product is CASSDRDNSPLHF.

This rearrangement joins TRBV7-9 to TRBJ1-5; D not resolved. The CDR3 length is 13 residues. Germline V gene lookup returns CDR1 SEHNR and CDR2 FQNEAQ (reference sequence). V was cut by 5 bases and J by 6 bases, with 11 bases left in between. DNA for the CDR3: TGTGCCAGCAGCCCCGGCCCGGGTCAGCCCCAGCATTTT. This translates into CASSPGPGQPQHF. Full variable domain (remainder filled in from reference TRBV7-9 and TRBJ1-5): DTGVSQNPRHKITKRGQNVTFRCDPISEHNRLYWYRQTLGQGPEFLTYFQNEAQLEKSRLLSDRFSAERPKGSFSTLEIQRTEQGDSAMYLCASSPGPGQPQHFGDGTRLSIL.

The rearrangement uses TRBV7-1 and TRBJ2-7; D is undetermined. TRBV7-1 is placed among ORFs of uncertain function. The CDR3 runs to 14 residues. V lost 4 bases to trimming and J lost 3 bases, with 13 bases between them. The CDR3 nucleotides are TGTGCCAGCAGCTTTTCGGGCCTAAGCTACGAGCAGTACTTC. Amino acids: CASSFSGLSYEQYF.

This clone was seen only once. The J gene is TRBJ1-1, the V gene TRBV9, with TRBD1 matching over 10 bases. Germline V gene data show CDR1 as SGDLS and CDR2 as YYNGEE. V lost 4 bases and J lost 4; bases outside the gene matches: 10. This CDR3 contains 16 residues. This chain's CDR3 is CASSPRQGAIGTEAFF. CDR3 sequence (DNA): TGTGCCAGCAGCCCTCGACAGGGGGCAATTGGCACTGAAGCTTTCTTT.

The rearrangement uses TRBV5-1 and TRBJ2-1, with D possibly being TRBD1 (5 bases). CDR1 and CDR2 from the germline V gene are SGHRS and YFSETQ. CDR3 length: 12 residues. The germline V and J ends were trimmed by 0 bases and 10 bases, with 8 bases remaining between them. The CDR3, as DNA: TGCGCCAGCAGCTTGGCCAGGGTGGAGCAGTTCTTC. Translating gives CASSLARVEQFF.

The V gene is TRBV30, the J gene TRBJ1-1; D ambiguous. Germline-derived CDR1 and CDR2 are GTSNPN and SVGIG (reference sequence). V lost 2 bases to trimming and J lost 1 base, with 8 bases between them. The CDR3 length is 13 residues. CDR3 amino acids: CAWSKAPNTEAFF. Written as DNA, the CDR3 is TGTGCCTGGAGTAAGGCCCCGAACACTGAAGCTTTCTTT. Together with reference TRBV30 and TRBJ1-1, the CDR3 gives the full variable domain: SQTIHQWPATLVQPVGSPLSLECTVEGTSNPNLYWYRQAAGRGLQLLFYSVGIGQISSEVPQNLSASRPQDRQFILSSKKLLLSDSGFYLCAWSKAPNTEAFFGQGTRLTVV.

This clone was counted many times. This rearrangement joins TRBV7-8 to TRBJ1-1, with TRBD1 identical over 8 bases. The germline CDR1 and CDR2 sequences are SGHVS and FQNEAQ. The trim removed 4 bases at V and 2 bases at J, leaving 12 bases unmatched. This CDR3 spans 17 amino acids. CDR3 nucleotide sequence: TGTGCCAGCAGCTCTAGATTCGGACAGGGAGGAAACACTGAAGCTTTCTTT. This translates into CASSSRFGQGGNTEAFF.

Comment on this clone: Additional DNA sequences in this sample encode the identical CDR3. This chain links TRBV6-1 with TRBJ1-5; tentative D call: TRBD1 (5 bases). This CDR3 has 13 amino acids. Germline CDR1 MNHNS, CDR2 SASEGT. V was trimmed by 6 bases and J by 1 base, leaving 7 bases between them. The CDR3 sequence: CASSRDSNQPQHF. CDR3 DNA: TGTGCCAGCAGCCGGGACAGCAATCAGCCCCAGCATTTT.

This clone was picked up a small number of times. The chain employs TRBV2 and TRBJ2-5, with 8 bases aligning to TRBD2. The J call may be faulty, since TRBJ2-7 better matches the DNA end. The CDR3 consists of 14 residues. Germline V CDR1 and CDR2: SNHLY, FYNNEI. This CDR3 is CASSEASGNGEQYF. CDR3 DNA sequence: TGTGCCAGCAGTGAAGCTAGCGGGAATGGCGAGCAGTACTTC.

The chain has TRBV7-9 and TRBJ2-7; 10 nucleotides align to TRBD1. In germline, CDR1 is SEHNR, CDR2 FQNEAQ (reference sequence). J gave up 6 bases and V 5 bases, and 10 bases lay outside the gene matches. The CDR3 length is 15 residues. The CDR3 DNA reads TGTGCCAGCAGCCCTCCGGGACAGGGGTTCCTCGAGCAGTACTTC. Encoded protein: CASSPPGQGFLEQYF.

The chain has TRBV2 and TRBJ2-2, with 7 bases aligning to TRBD1. Germline trimming cut 7 bases from V and 1 base from J; bases unmatched to any gene: 6. Germline V CDR1 and CDR2: SNHLY, FYNNEI. The CDR3 loop spans 15 amino acids. The CDR3 sequence: CASKLTGVNTGELFF. DNA of the CDR3: TGTGCCAGCAAACTAACAGGGGTGAACACCGGGGAGCTGTTTTTT.

The V gene is TRBV2, the J gene TRBJ1-2; 8 bases are shared with TRBD1. CDR3 size: 14 residues. Looked up from germline, CDR1 is SNHLY and CDR2 is FYNNEI. V gave up 7 bases and J gave up 7 bases; unmatched junction bases: 11. The CDR3 bases are TGTGCCAGCATGACTCGGACAGGGCTAGGTGGCTACACCTTC. It specifies CASMTRTGLGGYTF.

The rearrangement joins TRBV7-2 to TRBJ2-7, with a tentative D call TRBD2 (5 bases). V was shortened by 2 bases and J by 0 bases, with 11 bases between the two germline ends. The CDR3 has 15 amino acids. The V gene's germline CDR1 is SGHTA and CDR2 FQGNSA. CDR3 residues: CASSLHSGGSYEQYF. The CDR3 DNA reads TGTGCCAGCAGCTTACACTCCGGAGGCTCCTACGAGCAGTACTTC.

V is TRBV15 and J is TRBJ1-5, with TRBD1 matching over 11 bases. After removal of 6 bases from V and 3 bases from J, the junction contained 4 bases not matched to a gene. Germline CDR1 is LNHNV and CDR2 is YYDKDF (reference sequence). The CDR3 is made up of 15 amino acids. CDR3 residues: CATRGQGGINQPQHF. Written as DNA, the CDR3 is TGTGCCACCAGGGGACAGGGGGGGATCAATCAGCCCCAGCATTTT.

This clone was recorded once. The chain links TRBV5-5 to TRBJ2-7; TRBD1 is a possible D gene (6 bases). This CDR3 region has 17 residues. Germline V gives CDR1 SGHKS, CDR2 YYEKEE (reference sequence). Trimming left V 2 bases short and J 0 bases short, with 18 bases between. The CDR3 region is CASSFRAGALSSYEQYF. The CDR3 DNA follows: TGTGCCAGCAGCTTTCGGGCAGGGGCTCTAAGCTCCTACGAGCAGTACTTC.

The genes are TRBV13 and TRBJ2-3; 7 nucleotides match TRBD2. V was clipped by 2 bases and J by 2 bases; unmatched bases: 7. Per germline, CDR1 PRHDT and CDR2 FYEKMQ (reference sequence). This CDR3 comprises 16 residues. The CDR3 protein is CASSLNAGRSTDTQYF. The DNA of the CDR3 is TGTGCCAGCAGCTTAAATGCCGGGAGGTCCACAGATACGCAGTATTTT.

V and J are TRBV6-6 and TRBJ2-7; D ambiguous. V lost 0 bases to trimming and J lost 2 bases, with 11 bases between them. The CDR3 is 15 amino acids. Germline V gene sequence: CDR1 MNHNY, CDR2 SVGAGI (reference sequence). CDR3 sequence reads: CASSYSITDTYEQYF. DNA of the CDR3: TGTGCCAGCAGTTACTCGATTACGGATACCTACGAGCAGTACTTC.

This clone was counted only a few times. The J gene is TRBJ1-5, the V gene TRBV9, with 7 bases aligning to TRBD1. The CDR3 runs 15 residues. CDR1 is SGDLS, CDR2 YYNGEE, per germline. The ends lost 4 bases at V and 3 bases at J; junction bases unmatched: 7. The CDR3 DNA follows: TGTGCCAGCAGCCACACCGGGACAGCCAATCAGCCCCAGCATTTT. Translated: CASSHTGTANQPQHF.

V and J are TRBV27 and TRBJ1-4; D unresolved. Trimming took off 2 bases at V and 10 bases at J, with 11 bases between the two ends. The CDR3 loop spans 13 amino acids. The germline V gene encodes CDR1 MNHEY and CDR2 SMNVEV (reference sequence). The CDR3 here is CASSLGMAGKLFF. DNA for the CDR3: TGTGCCAGCAGTTTAGGGATGGCGGGAAAACTGTTTTTT.

The V gene is TRBV28, the J gene TRBJ2-5, with TRBD1 matching over 8 bases. The CDR3 sequence is 16 residues long. Germline V gene data show CDR1 as MDHEN and CDR2 as SYDVKM. The trim removed 6 bases at V and 2 bases at J, leaving 11 bases unmatched. The CDR3 bases are TGTGCCAGCAGCTCCTGGGACAGGCGGCAACAAGAGACCCAGTACTTC. Translating it yields CASSSWDRRQQETQYF. Supplemented by reference TRBV28 and TRBJ2-5, the full variable domain reads DVKVTQSSRYLVKRTGEKVFLECVQDMDHENMFWYRQDPGLGLRLIYFSYDVKMKEKGDIPEGYSVSREKKERFSLILESASTNQTSMYLCASSSWDRRQQETQYFGPGTRLLVL.